Following are 28 T cell receptor beta chains from one sample sequenced in a study of blood T cell repertoires in COVID-19. Assay: immunoSEQ multiplex PCR; the TCRdb copy retains only in-frame clones and omits some. The sample has approximately 250,000 clones, around 80% seen once. Sequencing used PBMCs or T cells enriched from blood (not recorded which). These receptors originate from a young man with acute COVID-19.

The V gene is TRBV6-1, the J gene TRBJ1-4, with 9 bases fitting TRBD1. V was clipped by 1 base and J by 8 bases; unmatched bases: 5. The length of the CDR3 is 15 residues. From germline, CDR1 is MNHNS and CDR2 SASEGT. The CDR3 protein is CASSEGTGGGEKLFF. The CDR3 nucleotides are TGTGCCAGCAGTGAAGGAACAGGGGGCGGGGAAAAACTGTTTTTT.

V is TRBV11-3 and J is TRBJ1-1; D perhaps matches TRBD1 (6 bases). The V end lost 6 bases, the J end lost 1 base, and 9 bases lay between the germline ends. The germline V gene encodes CDR1 SGHNT and CDR2 YENEEA. The length of the CDR3 is 13 residues. In nucleotides, the CDR3 is TGTGCCAGCAGTTGGACAGCGAACACTGAAGCTTTCTTT. It encodes CASSWTANTEAFF. Full variable domain (outside the CDR3, taken from reference TRBV11-3 and TRBJ1-1): EAGVVQSPRYKIIEKKQPVAFWCNPISGHNTLYWYLQNLGQGPELLIRYENEEAVDDSQLPKDRFSAERLKGVDSTLKIQPAELGDSAVYLCASSWTANTEAFFGQGTRLTVV.

The chain carries TRBV5-8 and TRBJ1-1; TRBD1 matches 8 bases. V was pared by 5 bases and J by 3 bases, with 6 bases of the junction left unmatched. Germline values: CDR1 SGHTS, CDR2 YDEGEE. CDR3 length: 14 amino acids. The CDR3 sequence is CASRETGVHTEAFF. The DNA for the CDR3 is TGTGCCAGCAGGGAGACAGGGGTCCACACTGAAGCTTTCTTT.

V and J are TRBV7-2 and TRBJ2-1, with D perhaps TRBD1 (5 bases). The CDR3 spans 14 residues. CDR1 and CDR2 from the germline V gene are SGHTA and FQGNSA. The V and J ends lost 1 base and 8 bases respectively, with 12 bases between them. The CDR3 spells CASSLDRLFDEQFF. The CDR3 region has the DNA TGTGCCAGCAGCTTAGACAGGCTATTTGATGAGCAGTTCTTC.

The CDR3 region has the DNA TGTGCCAGCAGCCGACAGGGGGAGAACTACAATGAGCAGTTCTTC. Translated, it gives CASSRQGENYNEQFF. The chain employs TRBV9 and TRBJ2-1, with TRBD1 matching over 9 bases. Trimming cost V 4 bases and J 3 bases; bases outside gene matches: 5. The germline CDR1 and CDR2 sequences are SGDLS and YYNGEE. The CDR3 length is 15 residues.

This chain joins TRBV19 and TRBJ2-5; TRBD1 aligns across 7 bases. The CDR3 consists of 15 residues. V shed 4 bases, J shed 7 bases, and the junction held 12 bases outside the gene matches. Germline-derived CDR1 and CDR2 are LNHDA and SQIVND (reference sequence). As DNA, the CDR3 is TGTGCCAGTAGTACTAAGACCTCAGGGGGTGGGACCCAGTACTTC. Amino acids: CASSTKTSGGGTQYF.

This chain connects TRBV5-5 to TRBJ2-1; 8 positions agree with TRBD1. Per the germline V gene, CDR1 is SGHKS and CDR2 is YYEKEE (reference sequence). The CDR3 is 16 amino acids. Trimming cost V 1 base and J 6 bases; bases outside gene matches: 9. The CDR3 loop is CASSLTGTGNSNEQFF. In DNA form, the CDR3 reads TGTGCCAGCAGCTTGACCGGGACAGGTAATAGCAATGAGCAGTTCTTC.

V and J are TRBV6-4 and TRBJ2-3, with TRBD1 identical over 7 bases. V was clipped by 6 bases and J by 2 bases; unmatched bases: 8. The CDR3 spans 15 residues. CDR1 is MRHNA, CDR2 SNTAGT, per germline. This chain's CDR3 is CASSESDRATDTQYF. In nucleotides, the CDR3 is TGTGCCAGCAGCGAATCAGACAGGGCCACAGATACGCAGTATTTT.

This clone showed up just once. The chain combines TRBV24-1 with TRBJ1-2; 10 nucleotides match TRBD1. CDR1 is KGHDR and CDR2 is SFDVKD in the germline V gene. J lost 8 bases, V lost 4 bases, and 12 bases had no gene match. CDR3 length equals 16 residues. The DNA of the CDR3 is TGTGCCACCAGTGACCAGACAGGGGGCGCTTTGCTCGGCTACACCTTC. Its translation is CATSDQTGGALLGYTF.

Only one count was recorded for this clone. The CDR3 sequence is CASNDRGLATNEKLFF. The CDR3 coding sequence is TGTGCCAGTAATGACAGGGGCTTAGCAACTAATGAAAAACTGTTTTTT. The V gene is TRBV19, the J gene TRBJ1-4; 8 positions match TRBD1. The V and J ends lost 7 bases and 0 bases, in that order; junction bases with no gene match: 7. The CDR3 is made up of 16 amino acids. Looked up from germline, CDR1 is LNHDA and CDR2 is SQIVND (reference sequence).

The rearrangement joins TRBV4-1 to TRBJ1-2, with D unresolved. V was clipped by 5 bases and J by 2 bases, with 9 bases between them. This CDR3 spans 13 amino acids. Germline V CDR1 and CDR2: MGHRA, YSYEKL. CDR3 in DNA: TGCGCCAGCAGCGCCACAGAGAACTATGGCTACACCTTC. It is translated as CASSATENYGYTF.

The chain has TRBV19 and TRBJ2-1; D uncertain. The CDR3 is made up of 11 amino acids. V lost 10 bases, J lost 8 bases, and 12 bases lay in between. Germline loops: CDR1 LNHDA, CDR2 SQIVND (reference sequence). CDR3 nucleotides: TGTGCCACCGCGAAATTCGATGAGCAGTTCTTC. It encodes CATAKFDEQFF.

The rearrangement joins TRBV6-2 or TRBV6-3 to TRBJ2-1; 8 bases agree with TRBD2. Germline V gene sequence: CDR1 MNHEY, CDR2 SVGEGT. This CDR3 has 16 amino acids. The junction had 8 bases not matched to a gene; V was cut back by 4 bases and J by 3 bases. The CDR3 protein is CASSFPPGLGYNEQFF. In DNA, the CDR3 is TGTGCCAGCAGTTTCCCCCCGGGACTAGGCTACAATGAGCAGTTCTTC.

This chain joins TRBV5-4 and TRBJ1-1; TRBD1 agrees at 9 bases. The CDR3 extends over 14 amino acids. Germline V lookup: CDR1 SGHNT, CDR2 YYREEE (reference sequence). Trimming at V came to 0 bases and at J to 4 bases, leaving 1 base not matched to a gene. The CDR3 DNA sequence: TGTGCCAGCAGCTTGGAGGACAGGGGCACTGAAGCTTTCTTT. It codes for CASSLEDRGTEAFF.

The V gene is TRBV20-1, the J gene TRBJ2-3, with 11 bases aligning to TRBD2. V shed 3 bases, J shed 1 base, and the junction held 9 bases outside the gene matches. The CDR3 spans 17 residues. The germline V gene has CDR1 DFQATT and CDR2 SNEGSKA (reference sequence). DNA of the CDR3: TGCAGTGCTAGTTTGGGTACTAGCGGGGGCCGCACAGATACGCAGTATTTT. This sequence encodes CSASLGTSGGRTDTQYF.

This sequence joins TRBV19 and TRBJ1-5; no firm D call. Trimming shortened V by 7 bases and J by 2 bases, and 12 bases separated the two germline ends. CDR1 and CDR2 (germline): LNHDA, SQIVND (reference sequence). The CDR3 runs to 14 residues. CDR3 nucleotide sequence: TGTGCCAGTACATTGGGCAGTCGCAATCAGCCCCAGCATTTT. Protein sequence: CASTLGSRNQPQHF. Full variable domain (remainder filled in from reference TRBV19 and TRBJ1-5): DGGITQSPKYLFRKEGQNVTLSCEQNLNHDAMYWYRQDPGQGLRLIYYSQIVNDFQKGDIAEGYSVSREKKESFPLTVTSAQKNPTAFYLCASTLGSRNQPQHFGDGTRLSIL.

This sequence joins TRBV4-2 and TRBJ2-5, with D possibly matching TRBD1 (6 bases). The germline V gene encodes CDR1 LGHNA and CDR2 YNFKEQ. The CDR3 length is 14 residues. V shed 0 bases and J shed 5 bases, with 10 bases lying between them. CDR3: CASSQDQGSETQYF. Here the CDR3 DNA reads TGTGCCAGCAGCCAAGATCAGGGGAGCGAGACCCAGTACTTC.

The V call is TRBV7-9, the J call TRBJ2-3, with 16 nucleotides matching TRBD2. V was clipped by 5 bases and J by 4 bases; unmatched bases: 6. Germline V lookup: CDR1 SEHNR, CDR2 FQNEAQ (reference sequence). The CDR3 sequence is 17 residues long. The CDR3 nucleotides read TGTGCCAGCAGCGCGGGACTAGCGGGGGGGCGCGCAGATACGCAGTATTTT. Protein sequence: CASSAGLAGGRADTQYF.

This clone has a handful of counts. The V gene is TRBV5-4, the J gene TRBJ2-5, with TRBD1 matching 8 bases. The trim removed 6 bases at V and 3 bases at J, leaving 7 bases unmatched. The CDR3 runs 14 residues. The germline gives CDR1 SGHNT, CDR2 YYREEE (reference sequence). CDR3 in DNA: TGTGCCAGCAACCTTCAGGGGGCCGAAGAGACCCAGTACTTC. This encodes CASNLQGAEETQYF.

This clone appeared once. The rearrangement uses TRBV5-1 and TRBJ1-5; 10 nucleotides align to TRBD1. The germline gives CDR1 SGHRS, CDR2 YFSETQ. Trimming took 2 bases from V and 5 from J; bases not matched to a gene: 4. CDR3 length equals 15 residues. This CDR3 reads CASSLSGTGDQPQHF. Written as DNA, the CDR3 is TGCGCCAGCAGCTTATCCGGGACAGGGGATCAGCCCCAGCATTTT.

With respect to this clone: A read error may account for a junction end that differs from germline. The chain employs TRBV5-1 and TRBJ1-2, with a possible D match to TRBD1 (6 bases). Germline V gives CDR1 SGHRS, CDR2 YFSETQ. This CDR3 is built from 15 residues. The CDR3 nucleotides are TGTGCCAGCAGCTCTCCTTCGACAGGCAACTATGGCTACACCTTC. It yields the protein CASSSPSTGNYGYTF.

This clone was detected many times. J is TRBJ1-3 and V is TRBV6-1; TRBD1 might be the D (6 bases). The germline V gene has CDR1 MNHNS and CDR2 SASEGT. The CDR3 runs to 17 residues. V was shortened by 0 bases and J by 2 bases, with 14 bases between the two germline ends. The CDR3 loop reads CASSEAREGGPGNTIYF. Written as DNA, the CDR3 is TGTGCCAGCAGTGAAGCGAGGGAGGGGGGCCCTGGAAACACCATATATTTT.

V usage is TRBV5-1 and J usage is TRBJ2-5; D is unclear. Germline values: CDR1 SGHRS, CDR2 YFSETQ. Trimming cost V 8 bases and J 5 bases, with 10 bases left between them. The CDR3 totals 11 residues. CDR3 in amino acids: CASKSRETQYF. The CDR3 DNA is TGCGCCAGTAAATCGAGGGAGACCCAGTACTTC.

The chain combines TRBV28 with TRBJ2-2, with a weak D call TRBD2 (5 bases). Looked up from germline, CDR1 is MDHEN and CDR2 is SYDVKM. The CDR3 contains 16 residues. V was trimmed by 2 bases and J by 0 bases, leaving 10 bases between them. CDR3: CASSLVTGSNTGELFF. The CDR3 DNA reads TGTGCCAGCAGTTTAGTGACGGGATCGAACACCGGGGAGCTGTTTTTT.

The chain uses TRBV24-1 and TRBJ1-1, with D tentatively TRBD1 (6 bases). The V end lost 9 bases, the J end lost 0 bases, and 10 bases lay between the germline ends. This CDR3 comprises 13 residues. Germline CDR1 reads KGHDR; CDR2 reads SFDVKD. CDR3 sequence (DNA): TGTGCCACCTCGGGACACTTGAACACTGAAGCTTTCTTT. It translates to CATSGHLNTEAFF.

V usage is TRBV24-1 and J usage is TRBJ2-3, with 8 bases identical to TRBD1. V dropped 4 bases and J dropped 4; count of bases not matched to a gene: 9. The CDR3 covers 16 residues. Germline V CDR1 and CDR2: KGHDR, SFDVKD. CDR3 residues: CATSETGAPGPDTQYF. Written as DNA, the CDR3 is TGTGCCACCAGTGAGACAGGGGCCCCGGGACCAGATACGCAGTATTTT.

The CDR3 sequence: CASSAPIALNEQFF. The DNA for the CDR3 is TGTGCCAGCAGCGCACCAATAGCTCTCAATGAGCAGTTCTTC. The V gene is TRBV7-2, the J gene TRBJ2-1, with D hard to call. V was shortened by 5 bases and J by 6 bases, with 14 bases between the two germline ends. This CDR3 is 14 amino acids long. Germline values: CDR1 SGHTA, CDR2 FQGNSA.

This rearrangement joins TRBV5-1 to TRBJ2-2; possibly TRBD1 for D (6 bases). Trimming stripped 4 bases from V and 5 bases from J, with 15 bases between. CDR3 size: 15 residues. The germline V gene has CDR1 SGHRS and CDR2 YFSETQ. DNA for the CDR3: TGCGCCAGCAGCAGGTCACAGGGCGTAACCGGGGAGCTGTTTTTT. The encoded protein is CASSRSQGVTGELFF.